The entry that follows covers one T cell receptor (beta chain) sequence. Its antigen target is currently unknown. It has no much larger one-base neighbor in the sample; base qualities were not kept. Each donor gave one peripheral blood draw, around 100 mL on average, collected into heparinised tubes. A BD FACSAria II was used to sort naive, central memory, regulatory and stem cell-like memory CD4+ T cells with a panel that included CD45RO, CCR7, CD25, CD127, CD95 and CD27. All sorted populations exceeded 95% purity. PBMCs were isolated right away by Lymphoprep density gradient centrifugation and were stained directly, without culture. So that batch effects would be minimized, each experiment stained and sorted samples in pairs, pairing one healthy donor with one patient. The data belong to a study of beta chain features in type 1 diabetes (dated by TCRdb to 2016 to 2019). A note on the overall study: No differences in mean age, gender distribution, total cell number or subset yield were found between patients and healthy donors. A total of some 100,000,000 sorted cells were examined across all samples, and the number of cells per subset was strongly correlated with RNA yield. The study compared the TCRB repertoires of sorted circulating CD4+ T cell subsets in recently diagnosed type 1 diabetes patients with those in matched healthy donors. Regulatory and stem cell-like memory subsets were isolated from only 8 patients and 8 healthy donors, whereas naive and central memory subsets came from all 30 or so donors.

The entire isolated RNA was reverse transcribed using the High Capacity cDNA Reverse Transcription Kit, and thus expressed TCRB transcripts were sequenced. Naive, central memory and regulatory T cell samples underwent deep immunoSEQ sequencing, averaging about 3.57 million total reads per sample. After sorted cells were lysed in RLT buffer, RNA was extracted with DNase-treated RNeasy Micro or Mini kits, with the choice depending on cell number. To prevent cross-contamination, every cell subset was processed on its own, while patient and healthy donor samples were processed together. Using the immunoSEQ multiplex PCR, TCRB sequences were amplified from cDNA into 87-bp fragments spanning the CDR3 region. The amplicons were sequenced using the Illumina HiSeq platform. Per the original workflow: Synthetic template baselines were used to correct PCR bias computationally, reads within Hamming distance 2 were collapsed, and singletons that could not be merged were discarded. Reads were aligned against IMGT so that V, D and J genes, CDR3 length and insertions or deletions at six rearrangement sites could be assigned. Clonotype counts were normalized to sorted cell number within each subset before computing true diversity and Gini coefficients with the tcR R package. Repertoire sharing was quantified using the overlap coefficient calculated on TCRB nucleotide sequences. As a proxy for the pre-selection repertoire, out-of-frame TCRB sequences from naive cells were analyzed. The source is immuneACCESS, and TCRdb retained only in-frame sequences with V and J called. Part of the clones is not carried over; for the studies checked, unresolved V genes explain less than half of this, and the remainder is unexplained. Clone size and the V and J calls come from that table; the DNA yielded D and trimming. The sample table holds 200,000 to 300,000 clones, of which approximately 20% were seen once. 0.028% of the sample belongs to the ten largest clones.

Study-wide conclusions, independent of this receptor: Shorter templates might be favored by PCR, yet because patient and control samples were amplified and corrected together, any such skew would affect both groups equally. At VDJ recombination sites, patients with type 1 diabetes made fewer insertions and deleted more nucleotides, a pattern implying thymic rearrangement abnormalities. A moderate but significant shortening of TCRB CDR3 length was observed in type 1 diabetes patients in all four CD4+ subsets. Because cDNA was sequenced instead of genomic DNA, activated cells with high expression could be over-represented, although the groups did not differ in activation or CD3 levels. Because small numbers of individuals were included in the HLA sub-analyses, any influence of HLA type on TCRB rearrangement was left unresolved. Naive, central memory and regulatory TCRB repertoires appeared to be more alike among patients than among healthy donors.

This TCR derives from a woman between 40 and 55 years old with type 1 diabetes. The sample was naive CD4+ T cells from blood. The sample's cell subset or site label is to be understood as: true naive CD4+ T cells.

The CDR3 reads as follows: CASSGRGLAGGFVGNEQFF. The nucleotide sequence is TGTGCCAGCAGCGGGAGGGGACTAGCGGGAGGATTTGTAGGCAATGAGCAGTTCTTC. The rearrangement joined TRBV28 to TRBJ2-1; 15 bases in the middle match TRBD2. Germline trimming: 6 bases from V, 6 bases from J; junction bases outside gene matches: 15. Measured from the cysteine to the phenylalanine, the CDR3 is 19 residues long. Only CDR3 DNA is held: 57 bases, read in frame from base 1. In the germline V gene, CDR1 corresponds to MDHEN and CDR2 to SYDVKM.